This TCR beta chain was recorded in a study of blood T cell repertoires in COVID-19. TCRdb keeps only in-frame clones here, not all; method: immunoSEQ multiplex PCR. The repertoire includes 130,000 to 150,000 clones, 84% of them detected once, and 5.8% sits in the top ten. Between the trimmed V and J ends, which lost 4 bases and 0 bases, there was a span of 7 bases. The germline CDR1 and CDR2 sequences are LGHDT and YNNKEL (reference sequence). The CDR3 has 14 amino acids. The sequenced material came from PBMCs or T cells enriched from blood (not recorded which). The TCR was taken from a woman between 50 and 59 years old who had been exposed to COVID-19. The V call is TRBV3-1 (or the pseudogene TRBV3-2), the J call TRBJ1-3; D not resolved. The DNA for the CDR3 is TGTGCCAGCAGCCGGGCGAGCTCTGGAAACACCATATATTTT. Protein sequence: CASSRASSGNTIYF.